A selection of T cell receptor beta chains follows, all from one sample in a study of tumor-infiltrating lymphocytes in oesophageal squamous cell carcinoma. MiXCR, applied by TCRdb to the PCR reads, yields one record per CDR3 protein. The sample has 15,000 to 20,000 distinct CDR3 sequences; 35% to 50% are singletons. Sequencing was carried out using esophageal tumor tissue. These receptors were taken from a male donor with esophageal squamous cell carcinoma. Each CDR3 is given with its conserved first and last residue. D genes are given only for firm matches. Rows may omit the clone size; those that give it use once, few, many or a size class.

DNA | CDR3 | D | V | size | J
TGTGCTAGTGGTTCGGACAGGGGGAACATGATACTAGCCAAAAACATTCAGTACTTC | CASGSDRGNMILAKNIQYF | TRBD1 | TRBV12-5 | large | TRBJ2-4
TGTGCCAGCAGCTTAGGAGGTATGGGGCAGTTCTTC | CASSLGGMGQFF | - | TRBV7-2 | many | TRBJ2-1
TGCGCCAGCAGCCAAGTGCAGGTATTGAGCAATCAGCCCCAGCATTTT | CASSQVQVLSNQPQHF | - | TRBV4-1 | - | TRBJ1-5
TGTGCCAGCAGGGCAAGTGCGGCCAGGGGGGACTATGGCTACACCTTC | CASRASAARGDYGYTF | TRBD1 | TRBV6-5 | few | TRBJ1-2
TGCGCCAGCAGCCACGGCGGACAGGGGGCGGTTGGCTACACCTTC | CASSHGGQGAVGYTF | TRBD1 | TRBV7-6 | - | TRBJ1-2
TGTGCCAGTTCGGGACTAGCGGGAGATACGCAGTATTTT | CASSGLAGDTQYF | TRBD2 | TRBV19 | many | TRBJ2-3
TGTGCCAGCAAAAGGGACAGCCAAGCCGTGGAGACCCAGTACTTC | CASKRDSQAVETQYF | TRBD1 | TRBV6-6 | - | TRBJ2-5
TGTGCCAGCCGACGGAACCAAGAGACCCAGTACTTC | CASRRNQETQYF | - | TRBV19 | many | TRBJ2-5
TGCAGTGCTAGAGGTTGGGGAGGAAACTACAATGAGCAGTTCTTC | CSARGWGGNYNEQFF | - | TRBV20-1 | - | TRBJ2-1
TGCAGTGCTAGAAGGAAGTCTTTCTCTGGGGCCAACGTCCTGACTTTC | CSARRKSFSGANVLTF | - | TRBV20-1 | few | TRBJ2-6
TGTGCCAGCAGCGAACTCCCGACCGTAACTGGGGCCAACGTCCTGACTTTC | CASSELPTVTGANVLTF | - | TRBV28 | - | TRBJ2-6
TGTGCCAGCAGTTTTAGGTTCTCGGAAACTAATGAAAAACTGTTTTTT | CASSFRFSETNEKLFF | - | TRBV12-3/TRBV12-4 | many | TRBJ1-4
TGTGCCAGCTCCCCCGGCTGGGTAACAGAGACCCAGTACTTC | CASSPGWVTETQYF | - | TRBV18 | many | TRBJ2-5
TGTGCCAGCACTTCCGGGACTAGCGGGAGAGGCACCGGGGAGCTGTTTTTT | CASTSGTSGRGTGELFF | TRBD2 | TRBV27 | - | TRBJ2-2
TGTGCCAGCAGTTTGTCGAGGGACTACCCGGGGGAGCAGTACTTC | CASSLSRDYPGEQYF | TRBD2 | TRBV12-3/TRBV12-4 | - | TRBJ2-7
TGTGCCAGCAGGGAATTAGCGGGAGTTGTGGGCACAGATACGCAGTATTTT | CASRELAGVVGTDTQYF | TRBD2 | TRBV6-5 | - | TRBJ2-3
TGTGCCAGCAGCTTCTCGGCCGGGAGTCAAGAGACCCAGTACTTC | CASSFSAGSQETQYF | - | TRBV7-2 | few | TRBJ2-5
TGTGCCAGCAGTTTAGTGGGGCAAGGGGCCACTAGAGAAAAACTGTTTTTT | CASSLVGQGATREKLFF | - | TRBV27 | - | TRBJ1-4
TGTGCCAGCAGCGAGGGACTGACCAACAATGAGCAGTTCTTC | CASSEGLTNNEQFF | - | TRBV7-2 | few | TRBJ2-1
TGTGCCAGCAGCACCCGACTAGCGGGAGGGTCAGATACGCAGTATTTT | CASSTRLAGGSDTQYF | TRBD2 | TRBV7-2 | few | TRBJ2-3